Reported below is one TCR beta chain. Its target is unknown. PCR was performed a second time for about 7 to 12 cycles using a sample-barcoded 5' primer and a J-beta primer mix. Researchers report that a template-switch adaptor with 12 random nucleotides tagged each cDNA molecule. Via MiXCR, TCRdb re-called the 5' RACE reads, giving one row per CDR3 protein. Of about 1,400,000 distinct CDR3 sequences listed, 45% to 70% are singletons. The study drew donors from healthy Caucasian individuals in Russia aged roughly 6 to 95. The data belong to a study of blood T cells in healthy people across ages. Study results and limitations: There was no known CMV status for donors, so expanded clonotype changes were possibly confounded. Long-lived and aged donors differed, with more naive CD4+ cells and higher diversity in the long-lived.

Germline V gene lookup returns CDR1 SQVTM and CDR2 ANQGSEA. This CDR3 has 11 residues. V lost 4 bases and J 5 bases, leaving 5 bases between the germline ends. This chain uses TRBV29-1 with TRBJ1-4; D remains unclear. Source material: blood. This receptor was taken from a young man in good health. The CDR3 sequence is CSVVGNEKLFF. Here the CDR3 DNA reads TGCAGCGTTGTTGGGAATGAAAAACTGTTTTTT. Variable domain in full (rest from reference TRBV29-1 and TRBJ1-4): SAVISQKPSRDICQRGTSLTIQCQVDSQVTMMFWYRQQPGQSLTLIATANQGSEATYESGFVIDKFPISRPNLTFSTLTVSNMSPEDSSIYLCSVVGNEKLFFGSGTQLSVL.